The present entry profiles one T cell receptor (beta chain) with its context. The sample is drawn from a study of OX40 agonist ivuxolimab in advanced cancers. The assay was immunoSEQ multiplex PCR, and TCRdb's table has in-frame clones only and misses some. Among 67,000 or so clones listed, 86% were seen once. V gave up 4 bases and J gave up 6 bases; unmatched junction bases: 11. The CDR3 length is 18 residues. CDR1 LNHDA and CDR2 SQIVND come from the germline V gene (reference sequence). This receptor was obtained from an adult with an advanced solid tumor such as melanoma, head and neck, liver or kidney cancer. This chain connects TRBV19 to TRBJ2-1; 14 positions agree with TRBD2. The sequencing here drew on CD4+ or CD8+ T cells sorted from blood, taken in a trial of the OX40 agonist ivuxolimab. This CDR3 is CASSTMTSGRAFSNEQFF. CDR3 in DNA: TGTGCCAGTAGTACGATGACTAGCGGGAGGGCCTTTTCCAATGAGCAGTTCTTC. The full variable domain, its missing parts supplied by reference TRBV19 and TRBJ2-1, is DGGITQSPKYLFRKEGQNVTLSCEQNLNHDAMYWYRQDPGQGLRLIYYSQIVNDFQKGDIAEGYSVSREKKESFPLTVTSAQKNPTAFYLCASSTMTSGRAFSNEQFFGPGTRLTVL.